This TCR beta chain was sequenced for a study of T-cell memory formation after mild COVID-19. MiXCR was run by TCRdb on the 5' RACE reads, yielding one entry per CDR3 protein. The data contain about 110,000 distinct CDR3 sequences, roughly an eighth of them singletons. The germline V gene encodes CDR1 SQVTM and CDR2 ANQGSEA. The CDR3 covers 13 residues. The V and J ends lost 3 bases and 2 bases respectively, with 11 bases between them. The V and J genes are TRBV29-1 and TRBJ2-7; the D call may be TRBD1 or TRBD2 (5 bases each). This sequence was found in an adult woman who had mild COVID-19 (a few samples of this study predate the infection). Cell type and time point are not known. The sample was PBMCs or a T cell subset sorted from them (not recorded which). Here the CDR3 DNA reads TGCAGCGTTGAGAGAGGGGACCCCTACGAGCAGTACTTC. Translating it yields CSVERGDPYEQYF.